This T cell receptor beta chain was recovered during a study of T cells after yellow fever vaccination. In making TCR cDNA, 5'RACE template switching added a universal primer site and UMIs to it. TCRdb called the 5' RACE reads again in MiXCR, with one record for every CDR3 protein. Here the sample spans roughly 340,000 distinct CDR3 sequences, 8.5% to 10% being singletons. Germline CDR1 is SEHNR and CDR2 is FQNEAQ (reference sequence). The CDR3 is 14 residues long. V gave up 4 bases and J gave up 4 bases, with 13 bases separating them. This specimen consisted of PBMCs, obtained on the day of the first yellow fever vaccination. This chain connects TRBV7-9 to TRBJ1-2; D perhaps matches TRBD1 (6 bases). This clonotype was sampled from a man between 18 and 29 years old who received the YFV17D yellow fever vaccine. CDR3 in amino acids: CASSWETGTYGYTF. CDR3 DNA: TGTGCCAGCAGCTGGGAAACAGGGACCTATGGCTACACCTTC.